The TCR beta chain under discussion was sequenced for a study of cytomegalovirus exposure and HLA in healthy donors. The PCR employed 60 Vbeta primers together with 13 Jbeta primers. The data were produced by immunoSEQ multiplex PCR, yet TCRdb's version contains in-frame clones alone and is incomplete. Found here are about 43,000 clones, 50% to 75% of them singletons; the top ten hold around 8.7%. Points on this clone: Its antigen is as yet unknown.

The study, taken as a whole, reports: In an earlier analysis, most TCR beta V segments were productive about 87% or about 30% of the time. Reports state that TCR beta sequences accurately predicted most subjects' HLA-A and HLA-B alleles. Looking again later, the authors saw that most CMV-associated TCR beta chains seemed HLA-restricted.

Germline CDR1 and CDR2: SEHNR and FQNEAQ (reference sequence). The CDR3 runs to 13 residues. Trimming took 1 base from V and 5 from J, leaving 8 bases between them. The study did not record CMV serostatus for this donor. Sequencing input: PBMCs. The source is a human donor in good health. V is TRBV7-9 and J is TRBJ1-2, with D perhaps TRBD1 (5 bases). CDR3 amino acids: CASSLDRRYGYTF. The CDR3 bases are TGTGCCAGCAGCTTAGACAGGCGATATGGCTACACCTTC.